Below, 8 T cell receptor beta chains from the same sample are listed, as sequenced in a study of OX40 agonist ivuxolimab in advanced cancers. The table came from immunoSEQ multiplex PCR; TCRdb's copy has only in-frame clones and leaves some out. Of around 64,000 clones in the sample, nearly 90% are singletons; the top ten hold roughly 1.3%. The sample in question was CD4+ or CD8+ T cells sorted from blood, obtained in a trial of the OX40 agonist ivuxolimab. The receptors shown here come from an adult with an advanced solid tumor such as melanoma, head and neck, liver or kidney cancer.

This chain uses TRBV7-2 with TRBJ1-2; a weak D match, TRBD1 (6 bases). V gave up 1 base and J gave up 6 bases, with 21 bases separating them. Germline V gives CDR1 SGHTA, CDR2 FQGNSA. The CDR3 contains 17 residues. CDR3 amino acids: CASSLVTGLQKRDGYTF. The CDR3 DNA follows: TGTGCCAGCAGCTTAGTAACAGGGTTGCAGAAACGAGATGGCTACACCTTC.

The V gene is TRBV19, the J gene TRBJ1-2, with 7 bases matching TRBD1. The CDR3 sequence is 15 residues long. Germline trimming cut 7 bases from V and 3 bases from J; bases unmatched to any gene: 11. Germline V gene lookup returns CDR1 LNHDA and CDR2 SQIVND (reference sequence). The CDR3 coding sequence is TGTGCCAGTACACGCCGACAGGGACTGGACTATGGCTACACCTTC. It specifies CASTRRQGLDYGYTF.

This chain uses TRBV5-6 with TRBJ2-7; D is tentatively TRBD1 or TRBD2 (5 bases each). Trimming shortened V by 4 bases and J by 3 bases, and 23 bases separated the two germline ends. CDR3 length: 17 residues. In germline, CDR1 is SGHDT, CDR2 YYEEEE. DNA of the CDR3: TGTGCCAGCAGCCCAAGGGACCGAGCTATCAGTAGCTACGAGCAGTACTTC. Residues: CASSPRDRAISSYEQYF.

The genes are TRBV15 and TRBJ1-5; possible D gene TRBD1, 6 bases. CDR3 length: 15 amino acids. In germline, CDR1 is LNHNV, CDR2 YYDKDF (reference sequence). The V end lost 3 bases, the J end lost 8 bases, and 17 bases lay between the germline ends. CDR3 DNA: TGTGCCACCAGCAGGGGGGCAGGGAGGGGGGAGCCCCAGCATTTT. This codes for CATSRGAGRGEPQHF.

This rearrangement joins TRBV2 to TRBJ2-6; perhaps TRBD1 as D (5 bases). In germline, CDR1 is SNHLY, CDR2 FYNNEI. The V and J ends lost 1 base and 1 base respectively, with 8 bases between them. The CDR3 length is 16 residues. The CDR3 region is CASSEGRESGANVLTF. In nucleotides, the CDR3 is TGTGCCAGCAGTGAAGGCAGGGAATCTGGGGCCAACGTCCTGACTTTC.

This clone is a singleton in its sample. V and J are TRBV10-3 and TRBJ2-5; 9 bases align to TRBD1. The V gene's germline CDR1 is ENHRY and CDR2 SYGVKD. The length of the CDR3 is 13 residues. Germline trimming cut 10 bases from V and 7 bases from J; bases unmatched to any gene: 10. The DNA of the CDR3 is TGTGCCACCCAGGGACAGGGTGCGGGGACCCAGTACTTC. Protein sequence: CATQGQGAGTQYF.

The chain uses TRBV25-1 and TRBJ2-7, with 11 nucleotides matching TRBD2. CDR1 and CDR2 (germline): MGHDK, SYGVNS. V gave up 4 bases and J gave up 4 bases; unmatched junction bases: 0. The CDR3 length is 13 residues. The CDR3 region is CASSVAGGYEQYF. The CDR3 DNA is TGTGCCAGCAGTGTAGCGGGAGGGTACGAGCAGTACTTC.

The count of this clone is one. The rearrangement links TRBV5-6 to TRBJ2-1; no clear D gene. The V gene lost 0 bases and the J gene lost 8 bases, with 3 bases spanning the gap. Germline CDR1 SGHDT, CDR2 YYEEEE. There are 11 residues in the CDR3. The CDR3 nucleotides are TGTGCCAGCAGCTTGGCAGATGAGCAGTTCTTC. Residues: CASSLADEQFF. Together with reference TRBV5-6 and TRBJ2-1, the CDR3 gives the full variable domain: DAGVTQSPTHLIKTRGQQVTLRCSPKSGHDTVSWYQQALGQGPQFIFQYYEEEERQRGNFPDRFSGHQFPNYSSELNVNALLLGDSALYLCASSLADEQFFGPGTRLTVL.